This entry describes one T cell receptor (beta chain). Source study methods: Reference gene primer amplification gave nucleated cell count estimates. TCRdb's copy holds only in-frame clones and misses some; the assay was immunoSEQ multiplex PCR. V, J and clone size are those of that table, while D and trimming were read from the DNA. The repertoire holds around 120,000 clones, approximately 87% seen once, with approximately 8.7% in the top ten. The sample belongs to a study of blood T cell repertoires in COVID-19. Study overall: Some COVID-19 samples were acute and others convalescent; all came from the United States, Italy and Spain. T cells, B-cell-depleted T cells, or PBMCs provided the cDNA or gDNA that served as material.

Specimen: peripheral blood. This receptor was obtained from a man aged 65 to 79 who had recovered from COVID-19.

The CDR3 DNA sequence: TGTGCCAGCAGCCCGACCTGGGGGAGGGGGGAGACCCAGTACTTC. Its protein is CASSPTWGRGETQYF. This chain uses TRBV6-5 with TRBJ2-5; D is possibly TRBD2 (7 bases). V lost 6 bases and J lost 5, with 19 bases in between. CDR3 length equals 15 residues. From germline, CDR1 is MNHEY and CDR2 SVGAGI.